What follows are 2 T cell receptor beta chains derived from one specimen sequenced in a study of T cells after yellow fever vaccination. From the 5' RACE reads, TCRdb called clonotypes with MiXCR, one entry per CDR3 protein. This sample has fewer than 400,000 distinct CDR3 sequences, with about 6.2% found just once. The source material was PBMCs, sampled 5 days after the yellow fever booster vaccination. These receptors originate from a man aged 25 to 40 who received the YFV17D yellow fever vaccine.

This clonotype has just a few counts. The chain links TRBV20-1 to TRBJ2-3, with D maybe TRBD2 (6 bases). Germline V CDR1 and CDR2: DFQATT, SNEGSKA (reference sequence). The V gene lost 1 base and the J gene lost 0 bases, with 14 bases spanning the gap. The CDR3 loop spans 16 amino acids. CDR3 region: CSARVKGRSSTDTQYF. The CDR3 coding sequence is TGCAGTGCTAGAGTGAAGGGGAGGTCTAGCACAGATACGCAGTATTTT.

This clonotype was detected a few times. The rearrangement links TRBV6-5 to TRBJ2-7; weak D call: TRBD2 (6 bases). The CDR3 has 14 residues. V lost 4 bases, J lost 7 bases, and 17 bases lay in between. From germline, CDR1 is MNHEY and CDR2 SVGAGI. The CDR3 here is CASSWRDPPWEQYF. For the CDR3, the DNA is TGTGCCAGCAGTTGGAGGGACCCCCCTTGGGAGCAGTACTTC.